These 10 T cell receptor beta chains share one sample of origin, sequenced in a study of blood T cell repertoires in COVID-19. TCRdb keeps only in-frame clones here, not all; method: immunoSEQ multiplex PCR. The sample has around 200,000 clones; approximately 89% are singletons. The sequenced sample was peripheral blood. All receptors derive from a man aged 70-80 years with acute or convalescent COVID-19.

The chain is built from TRBV27 and TRBJ2-7; the match to TRBD2 covers 13 bases. The V gene end was trimmed by 4 bases and the J gene end by 3 bases; junction bases not matched to a gene: 6. This CDR3 spans 16 amino acids. CDR1 and CDR2 (germline): MNHEY, SMNVEV (reference sequence). The CDR3 DNA reads as TGTGCCAGCAGTTCCCCGACTAGCGGGGGGAACTACGAGCAGTACTTC. The encoded protein is CASSSPTSGGNYEQYF.

The chain employs TRBV27 and TRBJ1-6; D is uncertain. The CDR3 contains 17 residues. Germline V CDR1 and CDR2: MNHEY, SMNVEV (reference sequence). The V gene lost 2 bases and the J gene lost 0 bases, with 11 bases spanning the gap. The CDR3 DNA follows: TGTGCCAGCAGTTTAGACGTTCCTAGCTCCTATAATTCACCCCTCCACTTT. This sequence encodes CASSLDVPSSYNSPLHF.

The chain employs TRBV2 and TRBJ1-2; 7 positions agree with TRBD1. CDR1 SNHLY and CDR2 FYNNEI come from the germline V gene. With 1 base clipped from V and 14 bases from J, the junction kept 4 bases outside the gene matches. The CDR3 is made up of 11 amino acids. CDR3 nucleotide sequence: TGTGCCAGCAGTGAAGAGAGGGGGCGGACCTTC. Translation gives CASSEERGRTF.

The V call is TRBV15, the J call TRBJ2-7; 8 positions match TRBD1. Per the germline V gene, CDR1 is LNHNV and CDR2 is YYDKDF (reference sequence). With V trimmed by 5 bases and J by 7 bases, 10 bases remained unmatched. The CDR3 sequence is 14 residues long. The CDR3 protein is CATSEQITGGEQYF. In nucleotides, the CDR3 is TGTGCCACCAGCGAGCAAATTACAGGGGGTGAGCAGTACTTC.

This clone appeared a few times. This sequence joins TRBV5-4 and TRBJ1-3; no firm D call. Trimming took 0 bases from V and 2 from J, leaving 9 bases between them. This CDR3 is built from 15 residues. Germline V gene lookup returns CDR1 SGHNT and CDR2 YYREEE (reference sequence). The CDR3 loop reads CASSLAGVAGNTIYF. The CDR3 DNA reads as TGTGCCAGCAGCTTGGCCGGGGTAGCTGGAAACACCATATATTTT.

The rearrangement joins TRBV28 to TRBJ1-2; 8 positions agree with TRBD1. The CDR3 is 14 residues long. The germline V gene encodes CDR1 MDHEN and CDR2 SYDVKM. J was trimmed by 5 bases and V by 3 bases; bases with no gene match: 5. The CDR3 spells CASSFLTGEYGYTF. The CDR3 DNA reads as TGTGCCAGCAGTTTCTTGACAGGGGAGTATGGCTACACCTTC.

The chain joins TRBV27 to TRBJ1-1, with 12 positions matching TRBD1. Germline-derived CDR1 and CDR2 are MNHEY and SMNVEV (reference sequence). The CDR3 extends over 16 amino acids. The junction had 9 bases not matched to a gene; V was cut back by 2 bases and J by 8 bases. The CDR3 spells CASSLIDGTGGFEAFF. For the CDR3, the DNA is TGTGCCAGCAGTTTAATTGATGGGACAGGGGGCTTCGAAGCTTTCTTT.

This clone was seen a few times. V is TRBV19 and J is TRBJ2-7, with D unresolved. The V and J ends lost 4 bases and 0 bases respectively, with 13 bases between them. Germline values: CDR1 LNHDA, CDR2 SQIVND (reference sequence). This CDR3 contains 15 residues. CDR3 loop: CASSTHASVSYEQYF. In DNA, the CDR3 is TGTGCCAGTAGTACCCATGCGTCCGTCTCCTACGAGCAGTACTTC.

CDR3 nucleotides: TGTGCCAGCAGTGAAGAGGAGGGCAGCTACGAGCAGTACTTC. Encoded protein: CASSEEEGSYEQYF. The gene calls are TRBV2 and TRBJ2-7, with a weak D call TRBD2 (6 bases). There are 14 residues in the CDR3. Trimming took off 1 base at V and 3 bases at J, with 10 bases between the two ends. Per the germline V gene, CDR1 is SNHLY and CDR2 is FYNNEI. Variable domain in full (rest from reference TRBV2 and TRBJ2-7): EPEVTQTPSHQVTQMGQEVILRCVPISNHLYFYWYRQILGQKVEFLVSFYNNEISEKSEIFDDQFSVERPDGSNFTLKIRSTKLEDSAMYFCASSEEEGSYEQYFGPGTRLTVT.

This clone showed up just once. The chain recombines TRBV5-5 with TRBJ2-2; unclear D gene. Trimming removed 1 base at V and 4 bases at J, with 11 bases between. CDR1 and CDR2 from the germline V gene are SGHKS and YYEKEE (reference sequence). The CDR3 contains 15 residues. CDR3: CASSLPGRSTGELFF. The CDR3 DNA reads TGTGCCAGCAGCTTGCCCGGAAGGAGCACCGGGGAGCTGTTTTTT.